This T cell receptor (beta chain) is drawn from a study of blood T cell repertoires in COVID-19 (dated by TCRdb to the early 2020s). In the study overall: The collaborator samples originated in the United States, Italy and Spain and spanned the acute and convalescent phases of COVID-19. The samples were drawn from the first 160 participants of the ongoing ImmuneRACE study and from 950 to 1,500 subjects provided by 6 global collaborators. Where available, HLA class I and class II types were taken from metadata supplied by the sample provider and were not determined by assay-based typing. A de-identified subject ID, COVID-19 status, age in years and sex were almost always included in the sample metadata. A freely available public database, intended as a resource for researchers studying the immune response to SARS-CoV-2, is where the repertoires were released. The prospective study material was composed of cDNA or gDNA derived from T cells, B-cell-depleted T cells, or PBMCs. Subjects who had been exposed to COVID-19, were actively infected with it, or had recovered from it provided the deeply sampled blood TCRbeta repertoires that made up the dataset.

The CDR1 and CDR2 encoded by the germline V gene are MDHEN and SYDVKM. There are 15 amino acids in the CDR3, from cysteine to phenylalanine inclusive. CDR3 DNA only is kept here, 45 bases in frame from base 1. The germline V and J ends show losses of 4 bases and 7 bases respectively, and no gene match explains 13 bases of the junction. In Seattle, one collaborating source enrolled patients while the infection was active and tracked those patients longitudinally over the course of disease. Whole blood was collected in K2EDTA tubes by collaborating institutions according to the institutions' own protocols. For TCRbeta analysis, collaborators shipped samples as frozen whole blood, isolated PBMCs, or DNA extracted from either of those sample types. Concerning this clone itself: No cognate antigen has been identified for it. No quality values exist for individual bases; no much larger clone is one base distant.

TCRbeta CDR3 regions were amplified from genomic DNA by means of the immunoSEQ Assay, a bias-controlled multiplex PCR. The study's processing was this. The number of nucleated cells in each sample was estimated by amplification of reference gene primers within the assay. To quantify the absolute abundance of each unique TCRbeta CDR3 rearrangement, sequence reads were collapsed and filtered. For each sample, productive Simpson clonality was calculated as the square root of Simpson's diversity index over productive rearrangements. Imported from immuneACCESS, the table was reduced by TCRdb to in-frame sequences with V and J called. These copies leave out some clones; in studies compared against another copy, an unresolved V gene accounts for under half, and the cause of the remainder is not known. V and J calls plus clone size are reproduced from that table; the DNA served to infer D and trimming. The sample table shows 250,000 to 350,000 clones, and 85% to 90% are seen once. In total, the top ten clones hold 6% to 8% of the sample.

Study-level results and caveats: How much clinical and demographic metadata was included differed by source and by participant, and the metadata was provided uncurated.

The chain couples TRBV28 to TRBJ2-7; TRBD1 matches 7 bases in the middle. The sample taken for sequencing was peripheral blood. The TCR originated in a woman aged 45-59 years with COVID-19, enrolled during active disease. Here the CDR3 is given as CASSSRGQMTGEQYF. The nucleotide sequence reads TGTGCCAGCAGTTCCCGGGGACAGATGACGGGGGAGCAGTACTTC.